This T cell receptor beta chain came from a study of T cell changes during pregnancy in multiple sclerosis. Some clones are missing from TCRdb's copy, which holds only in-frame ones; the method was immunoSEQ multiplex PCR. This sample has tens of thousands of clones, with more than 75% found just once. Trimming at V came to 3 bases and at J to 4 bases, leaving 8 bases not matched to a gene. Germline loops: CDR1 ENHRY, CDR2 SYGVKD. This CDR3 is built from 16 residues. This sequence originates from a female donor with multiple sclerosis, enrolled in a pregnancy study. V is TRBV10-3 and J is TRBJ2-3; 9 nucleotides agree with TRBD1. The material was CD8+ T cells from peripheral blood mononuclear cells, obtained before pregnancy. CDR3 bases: TGTGCCATCAGTGATCCGGGACAGGGAACGTCAGATACGCAGTATTTT. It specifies CAISDPGQGTSDTQYF.